This T cell receptor beta chain was retrieved from a study of naive and memory T cell subsets. This clonotype occurred a few times. Two oligonucleotides, mixed equimolar, formed the beta constant-region primer covering TRBC1 and TRBC2. Ligated cDNA was amplified by four rounds of PCR with nested alpha and beta constant-region primers and SP2. TCRdb reprocessed the UMI-ligation and nested PCR reads with MiXCR, giving one entry per CDR3 protein. The repertoire holds 80,000 to 95,000 distinct CDR3 sequences, with over 8.5% as singletons. Per the germline V gene, CDR1 is ENHRY and CDR2 is SYGVKD. The CDR3 has 13 residues.

Sequenced: naive CD8+ T cells from blood. J is TRBJ2-1 and V is TRBV10-3; D might be TRBD1 or TRBD2, each matching 5 bases. This TCR was recovered from a human donor in good health. DNA for the CDR3: TGTGTCGCGAGGGGTAGCTCCTACAATGAGCAGTTCTTC. Its translation is CVARGSSYNEQFF.